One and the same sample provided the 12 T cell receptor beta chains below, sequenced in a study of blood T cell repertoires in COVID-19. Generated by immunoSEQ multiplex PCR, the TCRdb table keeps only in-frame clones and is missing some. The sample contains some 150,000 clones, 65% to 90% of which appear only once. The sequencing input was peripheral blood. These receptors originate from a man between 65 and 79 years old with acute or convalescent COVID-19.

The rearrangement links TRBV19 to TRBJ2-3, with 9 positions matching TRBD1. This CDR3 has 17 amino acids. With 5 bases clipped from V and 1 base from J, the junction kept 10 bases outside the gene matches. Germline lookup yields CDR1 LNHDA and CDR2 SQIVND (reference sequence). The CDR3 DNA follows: TGTGCCAGTAGTCCGGACAGGGGAGGCCTGGGCACAGATACGCAGTATTTT. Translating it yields CASSPDRGGLGTDTQYF.

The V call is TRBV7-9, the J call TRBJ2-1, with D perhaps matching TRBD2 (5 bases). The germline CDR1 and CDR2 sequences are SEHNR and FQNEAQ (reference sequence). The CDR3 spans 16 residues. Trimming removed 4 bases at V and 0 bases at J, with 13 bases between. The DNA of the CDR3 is TGTGCCAGCAGCTCCGGACTTTCCGGCTCCTACAATGAGCAGTTCTTC. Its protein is CASSSGLSGSYNEQFF.

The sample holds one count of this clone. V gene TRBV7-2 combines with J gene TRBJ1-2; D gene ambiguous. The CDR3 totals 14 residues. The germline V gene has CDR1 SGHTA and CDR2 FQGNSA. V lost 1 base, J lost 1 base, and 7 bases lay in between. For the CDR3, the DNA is TGTGCCAGCAGCTTAGGTGGTAGTAACTATGGCTACACCTTC. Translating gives CASSLGGSNYGYTF.

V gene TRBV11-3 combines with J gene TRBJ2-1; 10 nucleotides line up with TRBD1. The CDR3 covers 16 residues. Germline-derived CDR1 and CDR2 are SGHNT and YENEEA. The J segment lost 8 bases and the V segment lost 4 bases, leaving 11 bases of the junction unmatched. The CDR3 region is CASSSRQGANPHEQFF. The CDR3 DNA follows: TGTGCCAGCAGCTCTCGACAGGGGGCGAATCCCCATGAGCAGTTCTTC.

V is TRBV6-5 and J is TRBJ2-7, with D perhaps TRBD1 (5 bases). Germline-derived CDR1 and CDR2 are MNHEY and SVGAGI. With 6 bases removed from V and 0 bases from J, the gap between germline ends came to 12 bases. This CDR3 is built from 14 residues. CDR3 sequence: CASSRQLSSYEQYF. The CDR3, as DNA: TGTGCCAGCAGCCGACAGTTAAGCTCCTACGAGCAGTACTTC.

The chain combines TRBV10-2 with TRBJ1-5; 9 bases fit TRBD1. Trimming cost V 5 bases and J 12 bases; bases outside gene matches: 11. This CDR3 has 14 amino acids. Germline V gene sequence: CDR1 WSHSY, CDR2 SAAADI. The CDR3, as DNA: TGCGCCAGCAGTCCTTCCCGGGACAGGGCCCACCAGCATTTT. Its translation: CASSPSRDRAHQHF.

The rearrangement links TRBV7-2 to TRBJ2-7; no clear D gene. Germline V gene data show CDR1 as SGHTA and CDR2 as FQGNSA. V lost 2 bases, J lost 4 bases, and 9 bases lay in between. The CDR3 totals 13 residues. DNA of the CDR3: TGTGCCAGCAGCTTACAGGCAGCATACGAGCAGTACTTC. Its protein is CASSLQAAYEQYF.

The chain's CDR3 is CSVVGQGRLGRNEAFF. The CDR3 DNA reads as TGCAGCGTTGTGGGGCAGGGGAGACTTGGCCGTAATGAAGCTTTCTTT. This chain uses TRBV29-1 with TRBJ1-1; D might be TRBD1 (6 bases). CDR3 length: 16 residues. V lost 4 bases and J lost 7, with 25 bases in between. In germline, CDR1 is SQVTM, CDR2 ANQGSEA.

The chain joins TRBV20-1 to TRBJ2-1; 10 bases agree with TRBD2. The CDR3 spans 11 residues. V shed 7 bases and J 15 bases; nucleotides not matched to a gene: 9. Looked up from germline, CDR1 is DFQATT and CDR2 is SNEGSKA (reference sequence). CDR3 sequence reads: CSVPSGGVRFF. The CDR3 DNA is TGCAGTGTCCCTAGCGGGGGAGTTCGGTTCTTC.

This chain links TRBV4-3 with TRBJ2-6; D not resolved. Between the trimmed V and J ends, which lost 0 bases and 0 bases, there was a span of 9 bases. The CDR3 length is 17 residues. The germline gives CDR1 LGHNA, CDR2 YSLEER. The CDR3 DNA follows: TGCGCCAGCAGCCAAGAAAGGCGGCTCTCTGGGGCCAACGTCCTGACTTTC. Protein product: CASSQERRLSGANVLTF.

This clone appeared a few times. The CDR3, as DNA: TGCGCCAGCAGCTTCGGGACTAGCGGTTACGAGCAGTACTTC. It encodes CASSFGTSGYEQYF. This sequence joins TRBV5-1 and TRBJ2-7; 11 bases are a match to TRBD2. The CDR3 has 14 amino acids. Germline V gene sequence: CDR1 SGHRS, CDR2 YFSETQ. V lost 2 bases to trimming and J lost 4 bases; unmatched junction nucleotides: 2. Full variable domain (remainder filled in from reference TRBV5-1 and TRBJ2-7): KAGVTQTPRYLIKTRGQQVTLSCSPISGHRSVSWYQQTPGQGLQFLFEYFSETQRNKGNFPGRFSGRQFSNSRSEMNVSTLELGDSALYLCASSFGTSGYEQYFGPGTRLTVT.

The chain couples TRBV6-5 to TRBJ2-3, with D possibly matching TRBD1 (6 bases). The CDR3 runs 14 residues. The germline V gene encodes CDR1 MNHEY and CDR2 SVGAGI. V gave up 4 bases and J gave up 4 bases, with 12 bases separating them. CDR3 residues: CASSSRYRADTQYF. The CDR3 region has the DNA TGTGCCAGCAGTTCCCGTTACAGGGCAGATACGCAGTATTTT.